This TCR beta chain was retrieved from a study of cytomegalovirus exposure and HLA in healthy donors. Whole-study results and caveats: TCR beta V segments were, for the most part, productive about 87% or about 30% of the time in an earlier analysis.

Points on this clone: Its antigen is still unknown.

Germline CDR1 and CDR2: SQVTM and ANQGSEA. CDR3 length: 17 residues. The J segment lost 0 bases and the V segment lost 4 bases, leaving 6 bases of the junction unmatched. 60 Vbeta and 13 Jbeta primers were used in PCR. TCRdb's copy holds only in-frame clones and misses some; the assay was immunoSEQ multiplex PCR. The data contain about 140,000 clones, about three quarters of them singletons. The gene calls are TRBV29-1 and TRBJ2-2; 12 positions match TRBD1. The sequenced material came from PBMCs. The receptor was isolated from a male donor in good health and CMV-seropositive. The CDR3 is CSVGGTGGTTNTGELFF. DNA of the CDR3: TGCAGCGTTGGGGGGACAGGGGGCACGACGAACACCGGGGAGCTGTTTTTT.